These 4 T cell receptor beta chains share one sample of origin, sequenced in a study of blood T cell repertoires in COVID-19. The data were produced by immunoSEQ multiplex PCR, yet TCRdb's version contains in-frame clones alone and is incomplete. The repertoire holds 250,000 to 300,000 clones, with around 86% as singletons. Sequencing was performed on PBMCs or T cells enriched from blood (not recorded which). These receptors all come from a woman aged 40 to 50 who had recovered from COVID-19.

This chain connects TRBV5-4 to TRBJ2-1, with TRBD1 identical over 8 bases. Germline-derived CDR1 and CDR2 are SGHNT and YYREEE (reference sequence). Trimming removed 4 bases from V and 1 base from J; junction bases left unmatched: 10. This CDR3 is 17 amino acids long. The CDR3 region is CASSLEKGTGSYNEQFF. The CDR3 DNA sequence: TGTGCCAGCAGCCTTGAAAAGGGGACAGGATCCTACAATGAGCAGTTCTTC.

CDR3 nucleotides: TGTGCCAGCAGCTTAGTTGGCAGTAACTATGGCTACACCTTC. Its translation: CASSLVGSNYGYTF. The rearrangement uses TRBV7-9 and TRBJ1-2; D is uncertain. The CDR3 consists of 14 residues. The germline V and J ends were trimmed by 1 base and 1 base, with 7 bases remaining between them. Germline assignment: CDR1 SEHNR and CDR2 FQNEAQ (reference sequence).

The J gene is TRBJ2-4, the V gene TRBV5-4; 12 bases map to TRBD2. This CDR3 spans 19 amino acids. Trimming took 0 bases from V and 1 from J; bases not matched to a gene: 8. Germline CDR1 and CDR2: SGHNT and YYREEE (reference sequence). CDR3 sequence: CASSLVRLAGESAKNIQYF. The CDR3 DNA sequence: TGTGCCAGCAGCTTGGTCAGACTAGCGGGAGAGAGTGCCAAAAACATTCAGTACTTC.

This rearrangement joins TRBV11-1 to TRBJ1-1, with TRBD1 matching 9 bases. Trimming took 5 bases from V and 7 from J; bases not matched to a gene: 5. Germline V gene data show CDR1 as SGHAT and CDR2 as FQDESV (reference sequence). This CDR3 is built from 13 residues. CDR3 residues: CASSLRQGVEAFF. The CDR3 DNA reads as TGTGCCAGCAGCCTCCGACAGGGGGTTGAAGCTTTCTTT.